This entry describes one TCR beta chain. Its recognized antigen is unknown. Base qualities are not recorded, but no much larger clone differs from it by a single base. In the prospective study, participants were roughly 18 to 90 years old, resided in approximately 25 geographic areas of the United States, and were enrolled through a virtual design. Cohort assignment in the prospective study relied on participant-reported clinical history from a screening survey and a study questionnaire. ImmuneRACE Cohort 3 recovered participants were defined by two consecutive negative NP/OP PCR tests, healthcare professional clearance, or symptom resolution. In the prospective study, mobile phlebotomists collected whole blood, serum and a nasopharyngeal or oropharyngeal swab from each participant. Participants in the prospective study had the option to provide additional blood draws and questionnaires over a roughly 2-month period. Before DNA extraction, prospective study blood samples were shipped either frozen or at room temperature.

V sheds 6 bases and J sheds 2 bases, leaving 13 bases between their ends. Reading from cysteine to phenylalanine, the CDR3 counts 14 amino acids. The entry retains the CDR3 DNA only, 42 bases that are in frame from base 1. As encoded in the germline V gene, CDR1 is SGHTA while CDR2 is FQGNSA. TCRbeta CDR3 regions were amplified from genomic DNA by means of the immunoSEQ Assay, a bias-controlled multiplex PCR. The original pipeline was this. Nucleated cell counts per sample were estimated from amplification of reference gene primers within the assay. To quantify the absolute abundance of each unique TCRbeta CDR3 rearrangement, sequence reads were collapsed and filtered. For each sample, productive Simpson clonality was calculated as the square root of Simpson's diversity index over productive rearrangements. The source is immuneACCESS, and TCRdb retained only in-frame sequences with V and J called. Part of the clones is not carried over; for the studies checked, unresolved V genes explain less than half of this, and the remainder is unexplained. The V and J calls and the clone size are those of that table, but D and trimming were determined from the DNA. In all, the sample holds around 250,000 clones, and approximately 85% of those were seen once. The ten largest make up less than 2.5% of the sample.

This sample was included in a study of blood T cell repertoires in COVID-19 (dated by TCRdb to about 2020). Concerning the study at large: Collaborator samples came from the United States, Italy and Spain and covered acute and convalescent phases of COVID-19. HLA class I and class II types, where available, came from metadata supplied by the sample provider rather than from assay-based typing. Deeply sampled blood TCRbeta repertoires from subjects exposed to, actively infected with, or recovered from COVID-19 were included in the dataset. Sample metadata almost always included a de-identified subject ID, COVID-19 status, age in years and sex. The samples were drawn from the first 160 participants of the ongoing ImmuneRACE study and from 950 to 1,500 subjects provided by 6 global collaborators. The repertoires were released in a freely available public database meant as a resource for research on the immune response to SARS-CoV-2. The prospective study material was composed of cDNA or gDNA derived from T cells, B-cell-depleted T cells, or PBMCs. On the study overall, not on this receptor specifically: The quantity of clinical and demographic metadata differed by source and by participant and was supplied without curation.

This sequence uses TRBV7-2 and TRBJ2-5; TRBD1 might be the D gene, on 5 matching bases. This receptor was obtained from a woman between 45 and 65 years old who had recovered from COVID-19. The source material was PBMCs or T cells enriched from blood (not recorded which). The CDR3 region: CASSYQTGQETQYF. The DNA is TGTGCCAGCAGTTACCAAACAGGACAAGAGACCCAGTACTTC.